The subject of this entry is one T cell receptor (beta chain). The antigen is not known. Trimming stripped 2 bases from V and 0 bases from J, with 15 bases between. This CDR3 contains 17 residues. The germline gives CDR1 SGHTA, CDR2 FQGNSA. The entry originates in a study of T cell repertoires in cytomegalovirus infection. As for the study in general: Recently identified HLA-C-restricted CMV epitopes were among the peptides used.

TCRdb redid the calling of the reads with MiXCR, one entry per CDR3 protein. The profile shows around 300,000 distinct CDR3 sequences, 20% to 25% of them singletons. This receptor was obtained from a human donor in good health (CMV status not recorded). Some clones in this sample may be carry-over from other donors' samples. The chain has TRBV7-2 and TRBJ2-3; D is unresolved. This sample comprised cultured PBMCs, obtained from culture after CMV antigen stimulation. CDR3 sequence (DNA): TGTGCCAGCAGCTTAAGTCGGCTACCAGCTAGCACAGATACGCAGTATTTT. Translating it yields CASSLSRLPASTDTQYF.